These T cell receptor beta chains were read from a single sample in a study of T cell repertoires in aging, cancer and after chemotherapy. One entry per CDR3 protein, called by TCRdb with MiXCR from the multiplex PCR reads. The table has approximately 5,000 distinct CDR3 sequences, around 70% seen once; the top ten hold 7.9%. The sample was blood. Receptors originate from a human donor with a solid tumor. Both conserved end residues are part of each CDR3. The order of the fields is CDR3 protein, CDR3 DNA, V gene, D gene, clone size, J gene. The D gene is left open where the match is weak. Clone sizes are given selectively: once, few, many, or a class where the clone is expanded.

CDR3 protein: CASSRSNIATNEKLFF
CDR3 DNA: TGTGCCAGCTCACGAAGCAACATTGCAACTAATGAAAAACTGTTTTTT
V gene: TRBV18
D gene: NA
clone size: NA
J gene: TRBJ1-4

CDR3 protein: CATSRAKTQGNTEAFF
CDR3 DNA: TGTGCCACCAGCAGGGCAAAAACACAGGGGAACACTGAAGCTTTCTTT
V gene: TRBV15
D gene: NA
clone size: NA
J gene: TRBJ1-1

CDR3 protein: CASSYVDRGRGEQYF
CDR3 DNA: TGTGCCAGCAGTTACGTCGACAGGGGCCGGGGAGAGCAGTACTTC
V gene: TRBV6-2/TRBV6-3
D gene: TRBD1
clone size: NA
J gene: TRBJ2-7

CDR3 protein: CASSGQGNTIYF
CDR3 DNA: TGTGCCAGCAGTGGACAGGGGAACACCATATATTTT
V gene: TRBV7-9
D gene: TRBD1
clone size: NA
J gene: TRBJ1-3

CDR3 protein: CATSDGNTDTQYF
CDR3 DNA: TGTGCCACCAGTGATGGGAACACAGATACGCAGTATTTT
V gene: TRBV24-1
D gene: NA
clone size: NA
J gene: TRBJ2-3

CDR3 protein: CASSPGDVFSGYTF
CDR3 DNA: TGTGCCAGCAGCCCCGGAGACGTTTTCAGTGGCTACACCTTC
V gene: TRBV7-9
D gene: NA
clone size: NA
J gene: TRBJ1-2

CDR3 protein: CSARPVGGHGGYTF
CDR3 DNA: TGCAGTGCTAGACCCGTAGGTGGGCACGGTGGCTACACCTTC
V gene: TRBV20-1
D gene: NA
clone size: NA
J gene: TRBJ1-2

CDR3 protein: CASSSTGISPLHF
CDR3 DNA: TGTGCCAGCAGTTCGACCGGGATTTCACCCCTCCACTTT
V gene: TRBV6-5
D gene: NA
clone size: NA
J gene: TRBJ1-6

CDR3 protein: CASSRTGGIGELFF
CDR3 DNA: TGTGCCAGCAGCAGGACAGGGGGCATCGGGGAGCTGTTTTTT
V gene: TRBV12-3/TRBV12-4
D gene: TRBD1
clone size: few
J gene: TRBJ2-2

CDR3 protein: CASSLKSEQFF
CDR3 DNA: TGTGCCAGCAGCCTCAAAAGTGAGCAGTTCTTC
V gene: TRBV11-3
D gene: NA
clone size: NA
J gene: TRBJ2-1

CDR3 protein: CASSSTVLGEAFF
CDR3 DNA: TGTGCCAGCAGCTCCACAGTATTGGGTGAAGCTTTCTTT
V gene: TRBV7-6
D gene: NA
clone size: NA
J gene: TRBJ1-1

CDR3 protein: CSASGTGGFYRGYTF
CDR3 DNA: TGCAGTGCCAGCGGGACAGGGGGCTTTTATAGGGGCTACACCTTC
V gene: TRBV20-1
D gene: TRBD1
clone size: NA
J gene: TRBJ1-2

CDR3 protein: CSVAYGQGNDGYTF
CDR3 DNA: TGCAGCGTTGCTTACGGACAGGGAAATGATGGCTACACCTTC
V gene: TRBV29-1
D gene: TRBD1
clone size: NA
J gene: TRBJ1-2

CDR3 protein: CASSPQEEYEQYF
CDR3 DNA: TGTGCCAGCAGCCCTCAGGAAGAGTACGAGCAGTACTTC
V gene: TRBV7-2
D gene: NA
clone size: once
J gene: TRBJ2-7

CDR3 protein: CASSLGYGSRSYEQYF
CDR3 DNA: TGTGCCAGCAGCTTAGGTTACGGGAGTAGGTCCTACGAGCAGTACTTC
V gene: TRBV7-2
D gene: NA
clone size: NA
J gene: TRBJ2-7

CDR3 protein: CASSLGVLDTQYF
CDR3 DNA: TGTGCCAGCAGCCTCGGGGTATTAGATACGCAGTATTTT
V gene: TRBV7-6
D gene: NA
clone size: NA
J gene: TRBJ2-3

CDR3 protein: CASSLWQGRYF
CDR3 DNA: TGTGCCAGCAGTTTATGGCAGGGTCGGTATTTT
V gene: TRBV12-3/TRBV12-4
D gene: NA
clone size: once
J gene: TRBJ2-3

CDR3 protein: CASSVLGHNTEAFF
CDR3 DNA: TGTGCCAGCAGCGTATTAGGACATAACACTGAAGCTTTCTTT
V gene: TRBV9
D gene: NA
clone size: NA
J gene: TRBJ1-1

CDR3 protein: CASSSWGGSGNQPQHF
CDR3 DNA: TGTGCCAGCAGCTCCTGGGGAGGGTCTGGCAATCAGCCCCAGCATTTT
V gene: TRBV5-4
D gene: NA
clone size: NA
J gene: TRBJ1-5

CDR3 protein: CASSLSDSYTEAFF
CDR3 DNA: TGCGCCAGCAGCTTGTCGGACAGTTACACTGAAGCTTTCTTT
V gene: TRBV5-1
D gene: NA
clone size: once
J gene: TRBJ1-1

CDR3 protein: CASRRAGGLDEQYF
CDR3 DNA: TGTGCCAGCAGGAGAGCGGGAGGGCTCGACGAGCAGTACTTC
V gene: TRBV6-5
D gene: TRBD2
clone size: NA
J gene: TRBJ2-7

CDR3 protein: CASSFWAGGYYGYTF
CDR3 DNA: TGTGCCAGCAGTTTTTGGGCTGGAGGGTATTATGGCTACACCTTC
V gene: TRBV6-5
D gene: NA
clone size: NA
J gene: TRBJ1-2

CDR3 protein: CASSSGQGAGNQPQHF
CDR3 DNA: TGTGCCAGCAGTTCCGGACAGGGGGCCGGCAATCAGCCCCAGCATTTT
V gene: TRBV6-5
D gene: TRBD1
clone size: NA
J gene: TRBJ1-5

CDR3 protein: CASSPGGPGSYEQYF
CDR3 DNA: TGTGCCAGCAGCCCAGGGGGTCCCGGCTCCTACGAGCAGTACTTC
V gene: TRBV7-9
D gene: TRBD1
clone size: NA
J gene: TRBJ2-7

CDR3 protein: CASIDDGSREAFF
CDR3 DNA: TGTGCCAGCATAGATGACGGGTCTAGGGAAGCTTTCTTT
V gene: TRBV6-5
D gene: NA
clone size: NA
J gene: TRBJ1-1

CDR3 protein: CASRKLWTSTDTQYF
CDR3 DNA: TGTGCCAGTAGAAAGTTATGGACTAGCACAGATACGCAGTATTTT
V gene: TRBV19
D gene: NA
clone size: NA
J gene: TRBJ2-3

CDR3 protein: CASSWGQGGRQPQHF
CDR3 DNA: TGTGCCAGCAGTTGGGGACAGGGAGGTCGACAGCCCCAGCATTTT
V gene: TRBV2
D gene: TRBD1
clone size: NA
J gene: TRBJ1-5

CDR3 protein: CSVENLADEQFF
CDR3 DNA: TGCAGCGTTGAAAACCTAGCCGATGAGCAGTTCTTC
V gene: TRBV29-1
D gene: NA
clone size: NA
J gene: TRBJ2-1

CDR3 protein: CASSLKGQGSGNTIYF
CDR3 DNA: TGTGCCAGCAGCTTGAAGGGACAGGGCTCTGGAAACACCATATATTTT
V gene: TRBV5-4
D gene: TRBD1
clone size: NA
J gene: TRBJ1-3

CDR3 protein: CASSQTGDTDTQYF
CDR3 DNA: TGTGCCAGCAGCCAGACGGGGGACACAGATACGCAGTATTTT
V gene: TRBV7-6
D gene: NA
clone size: NA
J gene: TRBJ2-3

CDR3 protein: CASSNADRAYGYTF
CDR3 DNA: TGTGCCAGCAGTAACGCGGACAGGGCGTATGGCTACACCTTC
V gene: TRBV19
D gene: TRBD1
clone size: once
J gene: TRBJ1-2

CDR3 protein: CASSLAAGGRGEQFF
CDR3 DNA: TGTGCCAGCAGCTTGGCAGCGGGAGGGCGCGGTGAGCAGTTCTTC
V gene: TRBV5-8
D gene: TRBD2
clone size: NA
J gene: TRBJ2-1

CDR3 protein: CASSLGLVVGLGTEAFF
CDR3 DNA: TGTGCCAGCAGCTTGGGTTTGGTGGTAGGGTTAGGCACTGAAGCTTTCTTT
V gene: TRBV5-6
D gene: NA
clone size: NA
J gene: TRBJ1-1

CDR3 protein: CASSTQGNSNQPQHF
CDR3 DNA: TGTGCCAGTAGTACCCAGGGTAATAGCAATCAGCCCCAGCATTTT
V gene: TRBV19
D gene: NA
clone size: few
J gene: TRBJ1-5

CDR3 protein: CASSLGHNNEQYF
CDR3 DNA: TGTGCCAGCAGCTTAGGGCATAACAACGAGCAGTACTTC
V gene: TRBV11-1
D gene: NA
clone size: once
J gene: TRBJ2-7